Listed below are T cell receptor beta chains from one sample, sequenced in a study of blood T cell repertoires in COVID-19. Sequencing was performed with immunoSEQ multiplex PCR; in TCRdb, only in-frame clones are kept and a portion is missing. The data show more than 95,000 clones, with approximately 89% seen just once and roughly 15% held by the top ten. The sequencing sample was made of peripheral blood. These TCRs come from a woman at least 80 years old in a cohort sampled during active COVID-19. CDR3s include the opening cysteine and the closing phenylalanine or tryptophan. The D gene is left open where the match is weak. Expanded clones are given a class, and other clones once, few, many or no size at all.

abundance: .
v_gene: TRBV29-1
j_gene: TRBJ1-1
d_gene: .
CDR3aa: CSVELGGQRTEAFF
CDR3nt: TGCAGCGTTGAGTTGGGAGGGCAGAGGACTGAAGCTTTCTTT

abundance: .
v_gene: TRBV5-1
j_gene: TRBJ2-7
d_gene: TRBD2
CDR3aa: CASSLLAGGPHEQYF
CDR3nt: TGCGCCAGCAGCTTGTTGGCGGGAGGGCCCCACGAGCAGTACTTC

abundance: .
v_gene: TRBV7-8
j_gene: TRBJ2-2
d_gene: .
CDR3aa: CASSLRGSGTGELFF
CDR3nt: TGTGCCAGCAGCTTAAGGGGGTCGGGGACCGGGGAGCTGTTTTTT

abundance: few
v_gene: TRBV5-8
j_gene: TRBJ1-6
d_gene: TRBD1
CDR3aa: CASREVQGVSPLHF
CDR3nt: TGTGCCAGCAGGGAAGTACAGGGGGTTTCACCCCTCCACTTT

abundance: .
v_gene: TRBV28
j_gene: TRBJ1-6
d_gene: TRBD1
CDR3aa: CASNDRVNSPLHF
CDR3nt: TGTGCCAGTAACGACAGGGTTAATTCACCCCTCCACTTT

abundance: .
v_gene: TRBV3-1/TRBV3-2
j_gene: TRBJ1-2
d_gene: .
CDR3aa: CASSQGEGAGYTF
CDR3nt: TGTGCCAGCAGCCAAGGCGAAGGGGCTGGCTACACCTTC

abundance: .
v_gene: TRBV9
j_gene: TRBJ1-5
d_gene: .
CDR3aa: CASSVDVTGVGQPQHF
CDR3nt: TGTGCCAGCAGCGTAGATGTAACGGGGGTGGGTCAGCCCCAGCATTTT

abundance: .
v_gene: TRBV24-1
j_gene: TRBJ2-5
d_gene: .
CDR3aa: CATEGDGETQYF
CDR3nt: TGTGCCACCGAGGGGGACGGAGAGACCCAGTACTTC

abundance: once
v_gene: TRBV19
j_gene: TRBJ2-5
d_gene: TRBD2
CDR3aa: CASSWTSGKETQYF
CDR3nt: TGTGCCAGTAGTTGGACTAGCGGGAAAGAGACCCAGTACTTC

abundance: .
v_gene: TRBV6-6
j_gene: TRBJ2-1
d_gene: .
CDR3aa: CASSSGTPYNEQFF
CDR3nt: TGTGCCAGCAGCTCCGGGACACCCTACAATGAGCAGTTCTTC

abundance: .
v_gene: TRBV28
j_gene: TRBJ1-5
d_gene: .
CDR3aa: CASSLAGRDNQPQHF
CDR3nt: TGTGCCAGCAGTTTAGCAGGGCGGGACAATCAGCCCCAGCATTTT

abundance: .
v_gene: TRBV3-1/TRBV3-2
j_gene: TRBJ2-5
d_gene: TRBD1
CDR3aa: CASSPGQGGETQYF
CDR3nt: TGTGCCAGCAGCCCCGGACAGGGCGGAGAGACCCAGTACTTC

abundance: .
v_gene: TRBV27
j_gene: TRBJ2-2
d_gene: TRBD1
CDR3aa: CATHFRTGVTGELFF
CDR3nt: TGTGCCACTCACTTTAGGACAGGGGTTACCGGGGAGCTGTTTTTT

abundance: .
v_gene: TRBV24-1
j_gene: TRBJ2-3
d_gene: .
CDR3aa: CATSDGGEGGTDTQYF
CDR3nt: TGTGCCACCAGTGACGGCGGAGAAGGAGGGACAGATACGCAGTATTTT